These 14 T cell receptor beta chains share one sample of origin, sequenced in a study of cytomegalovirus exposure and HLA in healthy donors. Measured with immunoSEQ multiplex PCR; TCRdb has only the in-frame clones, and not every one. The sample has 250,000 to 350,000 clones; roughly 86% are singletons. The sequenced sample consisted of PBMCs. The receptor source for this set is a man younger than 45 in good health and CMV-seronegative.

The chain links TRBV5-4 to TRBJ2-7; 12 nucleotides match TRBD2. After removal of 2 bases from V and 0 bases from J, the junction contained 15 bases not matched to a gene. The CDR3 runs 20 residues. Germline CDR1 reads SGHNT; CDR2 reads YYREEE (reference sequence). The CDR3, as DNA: TGTGCCAGCAGCTTTGGACCGCCGCTAGCGGGGGGGAGGAGCTCCTACGAGCAGTACTTC. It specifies CASSFGPPLAGGRSSYEQYF. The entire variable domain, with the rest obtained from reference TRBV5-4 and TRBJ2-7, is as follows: ETGVTQSPTHLIKTRGQQVTLRCSSQSGHNTVSWYQQALGQGPQFIFQYYREEENGRGNFPPRFSGLQFPNYSSELNVNALELDDSALYLCASSFGPPLAGGRSSYEQYFGPGTRLTVT.

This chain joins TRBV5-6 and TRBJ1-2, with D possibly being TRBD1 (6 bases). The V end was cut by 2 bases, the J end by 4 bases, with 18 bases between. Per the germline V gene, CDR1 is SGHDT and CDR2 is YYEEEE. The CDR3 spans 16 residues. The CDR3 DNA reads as TGTGCCAGCAGCTTCGTCGGGGACACCTTCAGCTATGGCTACACCTTC. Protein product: CASSFVGDTFSYGYTF. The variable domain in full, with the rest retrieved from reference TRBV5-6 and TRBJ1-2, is DAGVTQSPTHLIKTRGQQVTLRCSPKSGHDTVSWYQQALGQGPQFIFQYYEEEERQRGNFPDRFSGHQFPNYSSELNVNALLLGDSALYLCASSFVGDTFSYGYTFGSGTRLTVV.

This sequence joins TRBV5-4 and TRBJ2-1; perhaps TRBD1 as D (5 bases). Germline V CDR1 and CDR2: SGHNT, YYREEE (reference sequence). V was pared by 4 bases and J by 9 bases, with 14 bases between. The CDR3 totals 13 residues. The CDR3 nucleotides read TGTGCCAGCAGCCCGCCAGGGTCGACTGAGCAGTTCTTC. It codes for CASSPPGSTEQFF. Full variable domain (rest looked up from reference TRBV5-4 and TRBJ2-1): ETGVTQSPTHLIKTRGQQVTLRCSSQSGHNTVSWYQQALGQGPQFIFQYYREEENGRGNFPPRFSGLQFPNYSSELNVNALELDDSALYLCASSPPGSTEQFFGPGTRLTVL.

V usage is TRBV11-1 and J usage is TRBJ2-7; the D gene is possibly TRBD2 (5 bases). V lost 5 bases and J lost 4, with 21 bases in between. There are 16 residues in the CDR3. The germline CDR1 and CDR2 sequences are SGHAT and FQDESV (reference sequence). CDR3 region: CASSLRTGNSWYEQYF. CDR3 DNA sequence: TGTGCCAGCAGCCTTCGGACGGGAAATAGCTGGTACGAGCAGTACTTC.

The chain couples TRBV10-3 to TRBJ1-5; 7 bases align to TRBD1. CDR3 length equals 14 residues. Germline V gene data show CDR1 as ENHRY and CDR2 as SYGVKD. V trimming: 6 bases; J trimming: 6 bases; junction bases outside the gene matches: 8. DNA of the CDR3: TGTGCCATCAGCAGACAGGGTTTTGGTCAGCCCCAGCATTTT. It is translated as CAISRQGFGQPQHF.

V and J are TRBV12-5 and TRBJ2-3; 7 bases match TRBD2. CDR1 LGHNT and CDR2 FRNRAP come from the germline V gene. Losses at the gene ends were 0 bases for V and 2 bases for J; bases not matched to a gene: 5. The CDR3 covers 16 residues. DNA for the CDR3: TGTGCTAGTGGTTTGGTAAAGGGACTATACACAGATACGCAGTATTTT. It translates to CASGLVKGLYTDTQYF.

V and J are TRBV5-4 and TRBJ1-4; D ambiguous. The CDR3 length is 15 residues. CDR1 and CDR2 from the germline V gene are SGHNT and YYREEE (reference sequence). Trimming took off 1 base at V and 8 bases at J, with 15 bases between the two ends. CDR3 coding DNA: TGTGCCAGCAGCTTGAGATTGGGGAGGGAGGAAAAACTGTTTTTT. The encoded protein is CASSLRLGREEKLFF. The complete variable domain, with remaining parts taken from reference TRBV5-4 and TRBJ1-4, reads ETGVTQSPTHLIKTRGQQVTLRCSSQSGHNTVSWYQQALGQGPQFIFQYYREEENGRGNFPPRFSGLQFPNYSSELNVNALELDDSALYLCASSLRLGREEKLFFGSGTQLSVL.

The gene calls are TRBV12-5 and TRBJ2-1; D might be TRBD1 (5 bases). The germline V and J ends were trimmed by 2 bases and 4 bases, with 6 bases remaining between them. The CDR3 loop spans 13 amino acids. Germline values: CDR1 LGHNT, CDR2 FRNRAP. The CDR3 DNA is TGTGCTAGTGGTTTGAGACAGTACAATGAGCAGTTCTTC. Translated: CASGLRQYNEQFF.

Here the CDR3 DNA reads TGTGCCAGCAGTACAGGACAGGAGTCTCGGAATGAGCAGTTCTTC. Translation: CASSTGQESRNEQFF. The chain recombines TRBV28 with TRBJ2-1, with 7 bases that match TRBD1. Germline assignment: CDR1 MDHEN and CDR2 SYDVKM. With 5 bases clipped from V and 7 bases from J, the junction kept 11 bases outside the gene matches. There are 15 residues in the CDR3. Complete variable domain (other parts from reference TRBV28 and TRBJ2-1): DVKVTQSSRYLVKRTGEKVFLECVQDMDHENMFWYRQDPGLGLRLIYFSYDVKMKEKGDIPEGYSVSREKKERFSLILESASTNQTSMYLCASSTGQESRNEQFFGPGTRLTVL.

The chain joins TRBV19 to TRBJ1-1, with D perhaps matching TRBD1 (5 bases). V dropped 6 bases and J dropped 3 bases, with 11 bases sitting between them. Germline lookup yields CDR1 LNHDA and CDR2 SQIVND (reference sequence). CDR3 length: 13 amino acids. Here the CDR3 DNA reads TGTGCCAGTAGGAACCAGGGTTACACTGAAGCTTTCTTT. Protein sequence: CASRNQGYTEAFF.

The CDR3 DNA follows: TGTGCCAGCAGCCCCAGACAGATTTACGAGCAGTACTTC. It is translated as CASSPRQIYEQYF. The gene calls are TRBV11-2 and TRBJ2-7, with a tentative D call TRBD1 (5 bases). The germline V gene has CDR1 SGHAT and CDR2 FQNNGV. CDR3 length: 13 amino acids. V shed 5 bases and J shed 4 bases, with 12 bases lying between them.

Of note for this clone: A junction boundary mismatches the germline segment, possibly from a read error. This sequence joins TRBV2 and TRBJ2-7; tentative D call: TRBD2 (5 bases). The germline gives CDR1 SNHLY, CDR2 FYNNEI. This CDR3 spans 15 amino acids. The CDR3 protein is CASREGLTSMYEQYF. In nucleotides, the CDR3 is TGTGCCAGCAGGGAAGGACTCACATCGATGTACGAGCAGTACTTC.

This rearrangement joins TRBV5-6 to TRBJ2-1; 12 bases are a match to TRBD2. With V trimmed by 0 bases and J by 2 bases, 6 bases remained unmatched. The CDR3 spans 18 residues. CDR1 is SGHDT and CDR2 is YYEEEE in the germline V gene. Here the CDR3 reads CASSLVGPSGGAYNEQFF. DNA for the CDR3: TGTGCCAGCAGCTTGGTGGGGCCTAGCGGGGGGGCCTACAATGAGCAGTTCTTC.

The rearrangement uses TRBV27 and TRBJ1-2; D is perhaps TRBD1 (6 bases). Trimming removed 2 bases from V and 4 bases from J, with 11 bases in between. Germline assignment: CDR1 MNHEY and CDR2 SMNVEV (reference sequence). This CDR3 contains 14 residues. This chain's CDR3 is CASSLTGYFYGYTF. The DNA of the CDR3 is TGTGCCAGCAGTTTAACAGGGTACTTCTATGGCTACACCTTC.